The 10 T cell receptor beta chains below were found in one sample sequenced in a study of control samples from healthy donors and cancer patients. Data came from immunoSEQ multiplex PCR; TCRdb stores just in-frame clones and leaves some out. The data contain 150,000 or so clones, about 95% of them seen just once; the ten biggest clones take up over 12%. Sequenced material: PBMCs. These receptor sequences come from a man in his 60s with colorectal cancer.

The chain has TRBV11-2 and TRBJ1-3; a possible D gene is TRBD1 (5 bases). The CDR3 sequence is 14 residues long. CDR1 SGHAT and CDR2 FQNNGV come from the germline V gene. V gave up 3 bases and J gave up 4 bases, with 10 bases separating them. The CDR3 DNA sequence: TGTGCCAGCAGCTTGATGGGGGAGGGAAACACCATATATTTT. Protein product: CASSLMGEGNTIYF.

The chain couples TRBV6-5 to TRBJ2-2; TRBD1 agrees at 7 bases. The J segment lost 6 bases and the V segment lost 6 bases, leaving 7 bases of the junction unmatched. CDR1 and CDR2 from the germline V gene are MNHEY and SVGAGI. The CDR3 sequence is 14 residues long. The CDR3 loop reads CASSDRVGAGELFF. The CDR3 bases are TGTGCCAGCAGCGACAGGGTGGGAGCCGGGGAGCTGTTTTTT.

The J gene is TRBJ2-7, the V gene TRBV11-3, with D hard to call. V was pared by 1 base and J by 3 bases, with 16 bases between. This CDR3 comprises 16 residues. Germline lookup yields CDR1 SGHNT and CDR2 YENEEA. DNA of the CDR3: TGTGCCAGCAGCTTAGTTGGACGCCGGACCGACTACGAGCAGTACTTC. This translates into CASSLVGRRTDYEQYF.

The DNA for the CDR3 is TGCGCCAGCAGCCAAGGAGTCGGGGTTTTCACAGATACGCAGTATTTT. Its protein is CASSQGVGVFTDTQYF. This chain links TRBV4-3 with TRBJ2-3; tentatively, D is TRBD2 (5 bases). The CDR3 runs 16 residues. The germline V gene encodes CDR1 LGHNA and CDR2 YSLEER. Trimming took 1 base from V and 2 from J, leaving 13 bases between them.

The V and J genes are TRBV11-2 and TRBJ1-4; D call uncertain. The germline V gene has CDR1 SGHAT and CDR2 FQNNGV. The V and J ends lost 3 bases and 0 bases respectively, with 17 bases between them. There are 18 residues in the CDR3. CDR3 in amino acids: CASSLVPPSIATNEKLFF. Here the CDR3 DNA reads TGTGCCAGCAGCTTGGTTCCCCCCTCAATTGCAACTAATGAAAAACTGTTTTTT.

The chain uses TRBV25-1 and TRBJ2-7; 7 bases fit TRBD1. The ends lost 7 bases at V and 2 bases at J; junction bases unmatched: 8. There are 14 residues in the CDR3. From germline, CDR1 is MGHDK and CDR2 SYGVNS. The CDR3 DNA sequence: TGTGCCAGCACCGCCAAGACAGGGACCTACGAGCAGTACTTC. This codes for CASTAKTGTYEQYF.

This clone was counted a single time. This chain joins TRBV11-2 and TRBJ2-1, with 12 bases aligning to TRBD2. The germline gives CDR1 SGHAT, CDR2 FQNNGV. The V segment lost 3 bases and the J segment 7 bases; nucleotides outside the gene matches: 4. This CDR3 contains 15 residues. The CDR3 sequence: CASSFGLAGRNEQFF. CDR3 nucleotides: TGTGCCAGCAGCTTCGGACTAGCGGGGAGGAATGAGCAGTTCTTC.

The V gene is TRBV6-5, the J gene TRBJ1-3, with 7 bases lining up with TRBD1. The junction had 7 bases not matched to a gene; V was cut back by 7 bases and J by 4 bases. The CDR3 runs to 14 residues. Germline CDR1 and CDR2: MNHEY and SVGAGI. The CDR3 region is CASNSPGQGNTIYF. CDR3 nucleotides: TGTGCCAGCAACTCCCCGGGACAGGGAAACACCATATATTTT.

The rearrangement joins TRBV20-1 to TRBJ2-5; D not certain. Germline V lookup: CDR1 DFQATT, CDR2 SNEGSKA (reference sequence). The V and J ends lost 7 bases and 1 base respectively, with 7 bases between them. This CDR3 comprises 11 residues. The CDR3 region has the DNA TGCAGTGGGAAGTTCCAAGAGACCCAGTACTTC. Translation gives CSGKFQETQYF.

The chain is built from TRBV19 and TRBJ2-2, with a possible D match to TRBD1 (5 bases). Trimming removed 4 bases from V and 0 bases from J, with 9 bases in between. The CDR3 contains 15 residues. Germline V gene lookup returns CDR1 LNHDA and CDR2 SQIVND (reference sequence). CDR3 nucleotides: TGTGCCAGTAGTAACCAGGGCGCGAACACCGGGGAGCTGTTTTTT. Protein sequence: CASSNQGANTGELFF.